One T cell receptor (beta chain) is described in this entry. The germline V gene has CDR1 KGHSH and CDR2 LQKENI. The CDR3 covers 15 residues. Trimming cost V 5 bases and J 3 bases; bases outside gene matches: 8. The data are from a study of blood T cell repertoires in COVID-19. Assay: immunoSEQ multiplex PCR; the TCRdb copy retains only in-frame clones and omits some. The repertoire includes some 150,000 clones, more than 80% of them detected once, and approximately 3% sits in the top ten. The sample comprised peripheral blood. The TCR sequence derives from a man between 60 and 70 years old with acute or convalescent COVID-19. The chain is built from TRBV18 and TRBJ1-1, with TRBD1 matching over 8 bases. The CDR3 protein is CASSSETGEYTEAFF. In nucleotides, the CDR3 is TGTGCCAGCTCATCGGAGACAGGGGAGTACACTGAAGCTTTCTTT. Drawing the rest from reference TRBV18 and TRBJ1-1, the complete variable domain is NAGVMQNPRHLVRRRGQEARLRCSPMKGHSHVYWYRQLPEEGLKFMVYLQKENIIDESGMPKERFSAEFPKEGPSILRIQQVVRGDSAAYFCASSSETGEYTEAFFGQGTRLTVV.